This T cell receptor beta chain was profiled in a study of T cells after yellow fever vaccination. Study details: Preparation used SMART-Seq v4 Ultra Low Input for the low-cell-number fractions.

The V gene's germline CDR1 is MNHNS and CDR2 SASEGT. There are 13 residues in the CDR3. Trimming stripped 5 bases from V and 7 bases from J, with 14 bases between. This clonotype was found a few times. The antigen is undetermined. 5'RACE template switching added a universal primer site and UMIs to TCR cDNA. TCRdb itself ran the 5' RACE reads through MiXCR, one entry per CDR3 protein. The repertoire holds about 320,000 distinct CDR3 sequences, with around 13% as singletons. Points from the study as a whole: The study found a weaker secondary response that peaked faster, day 5 versus 15. Booster sampling recovered most clones from primary vaccination (roughly 97% CD4, approximately 88% CD8).

This TCR was sampled from a man in his late teens or twenties who received the YFV17D yellow fever vaccine. The source was CD4+ T cells sorted from PBMCs, collected 15 days after the yellow fever booster vaccination. The chain uses TRBV6-1 and TRBJ2-5; D call uncertain. CDR3 nucleotides: TGTGCCAGCAGTAACACGGCCATGGGGACCCAGTACTTC. The encoded protein is CASSNTAMGTQYF.